The clone carrying this TCR beta chain was seen ten or more times. Its antigen is unidentified. These data originate in a study of T cell repertoires in cytomegalovirus infection. Overall study context: In public TCR beta signatures, there were indications of both CMV infection and matching HLA type.

Whole-study findings and limits: There were carriers of CMV plus the relevant HLA, and cumulative public TCR beta family frequency identified them.

This CDR3 has 15 residues. J gave up 4 bases and V 3 bases, and 8 bases lay outside the gene matches. Germline loops: CDR1 SGHTA, CDR2 FQGNSA. MiXCR was run by TCRdb on the reads, yielding one entry per CDR3 protein. The profile covers about 530,000 distinct CDR3 sequences, with approximately 26% appearing a single time and about 13% taken by the ten largest. The sample taken for sequencing was PBMCs. V and J are TRBV7-2 and TRBJ1-2; TRBD1 matches at 7 bases. The receptor comes from a human donor in good health (CMV status not recorded). Some clones in this sample may be carry-over from other donors' samples. The chain's CDR3 is CASSFSGGNTYGYTF. In DNA, the CDR3 is TGTGCCAGCAGCTTTTCAGGGGGGAATACCTATGGCTACACCTTC.